This TCR beta chain was sequenced during a study of blood T cells in healthy people across ages. With regard to this clonotype: Its antigen is not known.

Overall study findings and caveats: Possibly confounding the expanded clonotype changes was the fact that donor CMV status was unknown. Any conclusive comparison of naive versus antigen-experienced cells was prevented by using unsorted PBMCs. It was the long-lived donors that had more naive CD4+ cells and higher diversity than aged donors.

Each sample yielded at least 6.5 million isolated PBMCs. A second PCR, run for about 7 to 11 cycles, used a sample-barcoded 5' primer plus a J-beta primer mix. TCRdb called the 5' RACE reads again in MiXCR, with one record for every CDR3 protein. Found here are 910,000 or so distinct CDR3 sequences, 51% of them singletons; the top ten hold about 20%. This CDR3 comprises 12 residues. Germline CDR1 reads LNHDA; CDR2 reads SQIVND (reference sequence). The V gene lost 8 bases and the J gene lost 7 bases, with 11 bases spanning the gap. The receptor comes from a woman aged 60 to 75 in good health. Sequenced: blood. The chain couples TRBV19 to TRBJ2-2; D gene ambiguous. CDR3 residues: CASPDGLGELFF. The CDR3 DNA sequence: TGTGCCAGTCCGGACGGGCTCGGGGAGCTGTTTTTT.